This T cell receptor (beta chain) appears in the sequencing data of a study of T-cell reconstitution after alpha-beta-depleted transplantation in children. Findings and limits, study-wide: Hyperexpanded clones declined; after one year, newly produced T cells mostly supplied diversity.

The authors prepared the TCRbeta library with unique molecular identifiers. TCRdb processed the PCR reads anew with MiXCR; each CDR3 protein has one entry. The table records about 640,000 distinct CDR3 sequences, 10% to 15% of them present only once. This clonotype has just a few counts. Its antigen is as yet unknown. Germline V gene data show CDR1 as MGHDK and CDR2 as SYGVNS. There are 16 residues in the CDR3. V was clipped by 1 base and J by 7 bases, with 17 bases between them. V usage is TRBV25-1 and J usage is TRBJ2-1, with D perhaps assigned TRBD1 or TRBD2 (5 bases each). The sequencing used PBMCs, mostly from graft donor cells, collected 360 days after TCRalphabeta/CD19-depleted stem cell transplant. The TCR sequence derives from a male patient between 10 and 17 years old who had a stem cell transplant for acute myeloid leukemia, so the T cells may come from the graft donor. The CDR3 sequence is CASSESRGPSGNEQFF. DNA for the CDR3: TGTGCCAGCAGTGAATCGAGGGGCCCCTCTGGGAATGAGCAGTTCTTC.